Listed here are 19 T cell receptor beta chains from one sample, sequenced in a study of T cells after yellow fever vaccination. TCRdb fed the 5' RACE reads into MiXCR, producing one record per CDR3 protein. The sample includes some 250,000 distinct CDR3 sequences, roughly 4% of them seen just once. This specimen was PBMCs, taken 15 days after the yellow fever booster vaccination. These receptors were collected from a man in his late teens or twenties who received the YFV17D yellow fever vaccine.

This clonotype was observed at least ten times. The chain carries TRBV5-1 and TRBJ2-2, with D perhaps matching TRBD2 (6 bases). The V end was cut by 4 bases, the J end by 5 bases, with 24 bases between. CDR1 and CDR2 from the germline V gene are SGHRS and YFSETQ. This CDR3 region has 18 residues. DNA for the CDR3: TGCGCCAGCAGCAGCGAACTAACAGCGCCGGGGGTAACCGGGGAGCTGTTTTTT. Encoded protein: CASSSELTAPGVTGELFF.

This clonotype was seen ten or more times. V gene TRBV11-2 combines with J gene TRBJ2-7; D tentatively fits TRBD1 or TRBD2 (6 bases each). The V gene's germline CDR1 is SGHAT and CDR2 FQNNGV. V lost 1 base and J lost 2, with 9 bases in between. This CDR3 has 14 residues. CDR3 in amino acids: CASSLGGDTYEQYV. CDR3 nucleotide sequence: TGTGCCAGCAGCTTAGGGGGGGACACCTACGAGCAGTACGTC.

There are many counts of this clonotype. The V and J genes are TRBV15 and TRBJ1-4, with D possibly matching TRBD1 (5 bases). Looked up from germline, CDR1 is LNHNV and CDR2 is YYDKDF (reference sequence). There are 14 residues in the CDR3. With 0 bases removed from V and 7 bases from J, the gap between germline ends came to 9 bases. The CDR3 is CATSRDQGIEKLFF. The CDR3, as DNA: TGTGCCACCAGCAGAGATCAGGGAATTGAAAAACTGTTTTTT.

This clonotype was observed at least ten times. The V gene is TRBV20-1, the J gene TRBJ2-5; the D is unclear. Germline CDR1 DFQATT, CDR2 SNEGSKA (reference sequence). Trimming removed 2 bases at V and 2 bases at J, with 6 bases between. CDR3 length equals 12 residues. The DNA of the CDR3 is TGCAGTGCTAGAAGTTCACAAGAGACCCAGTACTTC. Its protein product is CSARSSQETQYF.

This clonotype was found many times. This chain joins TRBV6-5 and TRBJ2-7, with D perhaps being TRBD1 or TRBD2 (6 bases each). The CDR3 is 15 amino acids. Germline values: CDR1 MNHEY, CDR2 SVGAGI. V gave up 1 base and J gave up 6 bases, with 16 bases separating them. The CDR3, as DNA: TGTGCCAGCAGTTACTTCCCGGGACGGGGGCTCGAGCAGTACTTC. Its protein is CASSYFPGRGLEQYF.

Ten or more counts support this clonotype. The rearrangement links TRBV6-2 or TRBV6-3 to TRBJ2-3, with TRBD2 identical over 8 bases. CDR1 MNHEY and CDR2 SVGEGT come from the germline V gene. The J segment lost 2 bases and the V segment lost 2 bases, leaving 12 bases of the junction unmatched. CDR3 size: 18 residues. CDR3 in amino acids: CASSYTPTAGETTDTQYF. The CDR3 DNA follows: TGTGCCAGCAGTTACACTCCGACAGCGGGGGAGACCACAGATACGCAGTATTTT.

In its sample, this clonotype was seen many times. The rearrangement joins TRBV5-1 to TRBJ2-1; no reliable D call. The CDR3 spans 13 residues. Germline assignment: CDR1 SGHRS and CDR2 YFSETQ. With 1 base removed from V and 5 bases from J, the gap between germline ends came to 7 bases. CDR3: CASSLSRDNEQFF. CDR3 bases: TGCGCCAGCAGCTTGAGTAGGGACAATGAGCAGTTCTTC.

The rearrangement links TRBV5-5 to TRBJ2-6; TRBD1 aligns across 8 bases. The CDR3 sequence is 19 residues long. The germline V gene encodes CDR1 SGHKS and CDR2 YYEKEE (reference sequence). Trimming at V came to 6 bases and at J to 0 bases, leaving 14 bases not matched to a gene. CDR3 sequence (DNA): TGTGCCAGCACCCCGTATGGGCAGGGGGCTTTCTCTGGGGCCAACGTCCTGACTTTC. Its protein product is CASTPYGQGAFSGANVLTF. Drawing the rest from reference TRBV5-5 and TRBJ2-6, the complete variable domain is DAGVTQSPTHLIKTRGQQVTLRCSPISGHKSVSWYQQVLGQGPQFIFQYYEKEERGRGNFPDRFSARQFPNYSSELNVNALLLGDSALYLCASTPYGQGAFSGANVLTFGAGSRLTVL.

This clonotype has ten or more counts. This chain's CDR3 is CASTRTGFNEKLFF. CDR3 bases: TGTGCCAGCACCCGGACAGGGTTTAATGAAAAACTGTTTTTT. V gene TRBV5-6 combines with J gene TRBJ1-4; 8 bases match TRBD1. Germline CDR1 is SGHDT and CDR2 is YYEEEE. Unmatched junction bases numbered 5, after V lost 6 bases and J lost 4 bases. The CDR3 has 14 amino acids.

The sample holds many counts of this clonotype. The rearrangement uses TRBV18 and TRBJ2-2; D gene uncertain. This CDR3 region has 14 residues. The V end was cut by 2 bases, the J end by 10 bases, with 14 bases between. Germline loops: CDR1 KGHSH, CDR2 LQKENI. In DNA form, the CDR3 reads TGTGCCAGCTCACCATCTAGTGGGAAAGCGGAGCTGTTTTTT. Its translation is CASSPSSGKAELFF.

This clonotype has only a few counts. The J gene is TRBJ1-2, the V gene TRBV5-1; D gene uncertain. V was shortened by 1 base and J by 4 bases, with 11 bases between the two germline ends. The CDR3 has 14 amino acids. Germline CDR1 is SGHRS and CDR2 is YFSETQ. DNA of the CDR3: TGCGCCAGCAGCTTGTTGAAATCGGGCTATGGCTACACCTTC. It specifies CASSLLKSGYGYTF. The full variable domain, its missing parts supplied by reference TRBV5-1 and TRBJ1-2, is KAGVTQTPRYLIKTRGQQVTLSCSPISGHRSVSWYQQTPGQGLQFLFEYFSETQRNKGNFPGRFSGRQFSNSRSEMNVSTLELGDSALYLCASSLLKSGYGYTFGSGTRLTVV.

This clonotype was picked up many times. This chain links TRBV10-3 with TRBJ1-6; 8 bases agree with TRBD1. V lost 0 bases, J lost 7 bases, and 11 bases stayed unmatched. The CDR3 length is 18 residues. The germline V gene encodes CDR1 ENHRY and CDR2 SYGVKD. For the CDR3, the DNA is TGTGCCATCAGTGAGTCGAGATACCGGGACAGGCCGAATTCACCCCTCCACTTT. The encoded protein is CAISESRYRDRPNSPLHF.

This clonotype was seen repeatedly, ten times or more. The chain uses TRBV5-1 and TRBJ2-1, with D tentatively TRBD1 (6 bases). Trimming removed 0 bases at V and 2 bases at J, with 9 bases between. This CDR3 is built from 15 residues. Germline values: CDR1 SGHRS, CDR2 YFSETQ. The CDR3 DNA reads as TGCGCCAGCAGCTTGGTGGGGGCCGCCTACAATGAGCAGTTCTTC. Translating gives CASSLVGAAYNEQFF.

The table lists this clonotype with many counts. The rearrangement links TRBV27 to TRBJ2-1, with 7 bases fitting TRBD1. Trimming cost V 6 bases and J 1 base; bases outside gene matches: 6. The CDR3 consists of 15 residues. From germline, CDR1 is MNHEY and CDR2 SMNVEV (reference sequence). Here the CDR3 DNA reads TGTGCCAGCAGACCGGGACAGCGATCCTACAATGAGCAGTTCTTC. Its protein is CASRPGQRSYNEQFF.

This clonotype was counted many times. The chain has TRBV6-6 and TRBJ1-4, with D maybe TRBD1 (5 bases). Germline V gene sequence: CDR1 MNHNY, CDR2 SVGAGI (reference sequence). This CDR3 is 16 amino acids long. Trimming took off 2 bases at V and 2 bases at J, with 12 bases between the two ends. Here the CDR3 reads CASSYPPGGTNEKLFF. Here the CDR3 DNA reads TGTGCCAGCAGTTACCCCCCCGGGGGGACTAATGAAAAACTGTTTTTT.

In this sample, this clonotype turned up a few times. The chain recombines TRBV5-1 with TRBJ1-2; D unresolved. The CDR3 loop spans 13 amino acids. Between the trimmed V and J ends, which lost 0 bases and 5 bases, there was a span of 8 bases. CDR1 and CDR2 (germline): SGHRS, YFSETQ. The CDR3 here is CASSLDWGYGYTF. The CDR3 DNA follows: TGCGCCAGCAGCTTGGACTGGGGATATGGCTACACCTTC. The full variable domain, rest sourced from reference TRBV5-1 and TRBJ1-2, is KAGVTQTPRYLIKTRGQQVTLSCSPISGHRSVSWYQQTPGQGLQFLFEYFSETQRNKGNFPGRFSGRQFSNSRSEMNVSTLELGDSALYLCASSLDWGYGYTFGSGTRLTVV.

This clonotype was recorded at least ten times. The rearrangement links TRBV18 to TRBJ2-1; 9 bases map to TRBD2. The CDR3 consists of 17 residues. Per germline, CDR1 KGHSH and CDR2 LQKENI. The junction had 16 bases not matched to a gene; V was cut back by 6 bases and J by 7 bases. CDR3 coding DNA: TGTGCCAGCTCGCCGGGGGCTAGCGGGGTCCACACAAATGAGCAGTTCTTC. As protein: CASSPGASGVHTNEQFF.

This clonotype was observed many times. This chain links TRBV6-2 or TRBV6-3 with TRBJ2-1; a weak D match, TRBD1 (5 bases). The V gene's germline CDR1 is MNHEY and CDR2 SVGEGT. Trimming removed 0 bases at V and 4 bases at J, with 7 bases between. The CDR3 totals 14 residues. The CDR3 spells CASSYSQGYNEQFF. CDR3 bases: TGTGCCAGCAGTTACTCTCAGGGATACAATGAGCAGTTCTTC.

The rearrangement joins TRBV5-1 to TRBJ1-1; no definite D call. From germline, CDR1 is SGHRS and CDR2 YFSETQ. The CDR3 totals 13 residues. The V end lost 4 bases, the J end lost 7 bases, and 14 bases lay between the germline ends. The CDR3 sequence: CASSQPGFDEAFF. In nucleotides, the CDR3 is TGCGCCAGCAGCCAACCGGGTTTCGATGAAGCTTTCTTT.